This T cell receptor (beta chain) appears in the sequencing data of a study of OX40 agonist ivuxolimab in advanced cancers. Study summary: Given to patients was ivuxolimab, an agonistic anti-OX40 (CD134) antibody. General study points: In the 0.1-3.0 mg/kg groups, partial responders showed among the lowest expansion.

As regards this clone: The antigen is unknown.

The CDR3 contains 13 residues. The germline V gene encodes CDR1 MNHEY and CDR2 SVGAGI. V was clipped by 6 bases and J by 4 bases; unmatched bases: 6. Sequenced by immunoSEQ multiplex PCR; TCRdb stores in-frame clones only, minus some. This table holds fewer than 130,000 clones, roughly 89% found once. Sequencing was performed on CD4+ or CD8+ T cells sorted from blood, taken in a trial of the OX40 agonist ivuxolimab. The chain has TRBV6-5 and TRBJ2-7; 7 bases are shared with TRBD1. The sequence came from an adult with an advanced solid tumor such as melanoma, head and neck, liver or kidney cancer. The CDR3 DNA reads as TGTGCCAGCAGACCTACAGGGGCATACGAGCAGTACTTC. It encodes CASRPTGAYEQYF.